This passage covers 22 T cell receptor beta chains from one sample sequenced in a study of vaccination and CD4 T cells after COVID-19. No antigen is known for these receptors. Cultured CD4+ T-cell DNA underwent Oncomine TCR Beta short-read sequencing. In TCRdb, the PCR reads were re-called with MiXCR into one record per CDR3 protein. There are approximately 6,000 distinct CDR3 sequences in the sample; 32% occur only once, and about a tenth lies in the top ten. Treatment denoted: approximately nine-day PBMC culture with coronavirus spike peptide pools or control peptides (ViraFEST assay). This sample comprised CD4+ T cells from blood, cultured in vitro, obtained after SARS-CoV-2 vaccination. The receptors shown here come from a human donor who had recovered from COVID-19.

A few counts support this clonotype. The chain links TRBV6-1 to TRBJ1-6, with D possibly being TRBD1 (5 bases). Trimming left V 10 bases short and J 5 bases short, with 15 bases between. This CDR3 has 14 residues. The germline V gene has CDR1 MNHNS and CDR2 SASEGT. The DNA for the CDR3 is TGTGCCATCTCGTCGGGGGGGGATAATTCACCCCTCCACTTT. Translation: CAISSGGDNSPLHF.

In this sample, this clonotype turned up a few times. The chain employs TRBV7-2 and TRBJ1-2; 9 positions agree with TRBD1. V was clipped by 4 bases and J by 5 bases; unmatched bases: 5. CDR3 size: 14 residues. CDR1 and CDR2 (germline): SGHTA, FQGNSA. The CDR3 region is CASSSRDRAYGYTF. CDR3 coding DNA: TGTGCCAGCAGCTCCCGGGACAGGGCATATGGCTACACCTTC.

This clonotype is large by share. This rearrangement joins TRBV20-1 to TRBJ1-6, with 8 bases matching TRBD1. This CDR3 spans 16 amino acids. CDR1 is DFQATT, CDR2 SNEGSKA, per germline (reference sequence). V was clipped by 1 base and J by 5 bases; unmatched bases: 7. CDR3 coding DNA: TGCAGTGCTAGAGCAGGCGGACAGGGCCATAATTCACCCCTCCACTTT. Its translation is CSARAGGQGHNSPLHF.

This clonotype came up a few times. V and J are TRBV6-1 and TRBJ2-7; no clear D. V was cut by 4 bases and J by 3 bases, with 10 bases left in between. This CDR3 has 13 amino acids. Germline CDR1 reads MNHNS; CDR2 reads SASEGT. The CDR3 region is CASSVGRDYEQYF. The CDR3 nucleotides are TGTGCCAGCAGTGTTGGCAGAGACTACGAGCAGTACTTC.

The rearrangement uses TRBV7-2 and TRBJ1-3; maybe TRBD1 (6 bases). V lost 3 bases and J lost 10, with 13 bases in between. The length of the CDR3 is 13 residues. Germline CDR1 reads SGHTA; CDR2 reads FQGNSA. CDR3 in amino acids: CASSLDSLRTIYF. The CDR3, as DNA: TGTGCCAGCAGCTTGGACAGCCTTCGGACCATATATTTT.

This clonotype was observed a few times. The genes are TRBV25-1 and TRBJ1-2, with D possibly TRBD1 on 5 matching bases. In germline, CDR1 is MGHDK, CDR2 SYGVNS. The CDR3 totals 15 residues. Trimming pared 1 base from V and 4 bases from J, leaving 13 bases between. The CDR3 nucleotides read TGTGCCAGCAGTGAATTGGCAGGGTTCAGCTATGGCTACACCTTC. This gives the protein CASSELAGFSYGYTF.

This chain uses TRBV29-1 with TRBJ1-5, with 9 positions matching TRBD1. In germline, CDR1 is SQVTM, CDR2 ANQGSEA. The CDR3 covers 15 residues. V shed 4 bases and J 7 bases; nucleotides not matched to a gene: 11. CDR3 bases: TGCAGCGTTGCCCTCGGGACAGGGCAGGGACAGCCCCAGCATTTT. Translation: CSVALGTGQGQPQHF.

This clonotype showed up just a few times. This chain uses TRBV7-9 with TRBJ1-1; TRBD1 is a possible D gene (5 bases). The germline CDR1 and CDR2 sequences are SEHNR and FQNEAQ (reference sequence). The CDR3 is 14 residues long. Trimming left V 4 bases short and J 8 bases short, with 17 bases between. The CDR3 spells CASSSTGGAAEAFF. DNA of the CDR3: TGTGCCAGCAGCTCAACGGGAGGGGCTGCCGAAGCTTTCTTT.

The CDR3 nucleotides read TGCAGCGCCACAGGGGGCGAGGGTGGCTACACCTTC. Residues: CSATGGEGGYTF. The chain couples TRBV29-1 to TRBJ1-2, with 9 bases identical to TRBD1. V was clipped by 7 bases and J by 7 bases; unmatched bases: 7. CDR3 length equals 12 residues. Per the germline V gene, CDR1 is SQVTM and CDR2 is ANQGSEA.

The CDR3 DNA is TGTGCCAGCAGCTTATATAATTCACCCCTCCACTTT. Its protein is CASSLYNSPLHF. V is TRBV7-8 and J is TRBJ1-6, with D uncertain. Looked up from germline, CDR1 is SGHVS and CDR2 is FQNEAQ. CDR3 length: 12 residues. Trimming left V 2 bases short and J 4 bases short, with 0 bases between.

This chain joins TRBV10-3 and TRBJ1-2, with 8 bases lining up with TRBD1. The CDR3 is 15 residues long. CDR1 and CDR2 from the germline V gene are ENHRY and SYGVKD. V was clipped by 4 bases and J by 6 bases; unmatched bases: 10. Here the CDR3 reads CAISGSTGALHGYTF. The CDR3 coding sequence is TGTGCCATCAGTGGTTCGACAGGGGCGCTCCATGGCTACACCTTC.

CDR3 protein: CSARARWPDQPQHF. CDR3 in DNA: TGCAGTGCTAGGGCCAGATGGCCGGATCAGCCCCAGCATTTT. V usage is TRBV20-1 and J usage is TRBJ1-5; D gene ambiguous. Trimming pared 3 bases from V and 5 bases from J, leaving 14 bases between. The CDR3 runs 14 residues. The germline V gene encodes CDR1 DFQATT and CDR2 SNEGSKA (reference sequence).

This sequence joins TRBV20-1 and TRBJ2-5; 8 bases match TRBD2. CDR1 is DFQATT, CDR2 SNEGSKA, per germline (reference sequence). The V gene end was trimmed by 6 bases and the J gene end by 3 bases; junction bases not matched to a gene: 12. The CDR3 covers 15 residues. The CDR3 region has the DNA TGCAGTGCCGGGATTAGCGGGGAGGATGAAGAGACCCAGTACTTC. It specifies CSAGISGEDEETQYF.

CDR3 loop: CASSLLQGGDTEAFF. The CDR3 nucleotides are TGTGCCAGCAGCTTACTACAGGGCGGTGACACTGAAGCTTTCTTT. The chain links TRBV5-4 to TRBJ1-1; the D gene is possibly TRBD1 (6 bases). Germline values: CDR1 SGHNT, CDR2 YYREEE (reference sequence). This CDR3 contains 15 residues. Trimming cost V 2 bases and J 3 bases, with 14 bases left between them.

This chain connects TRBV6-5 to TRBJ2-7; no clear D gene. This CDR3 is 13 amino acids long. Germline V CDR1 and CDR2: MNHEY, SVGAGI. The V and J ends lost 3 bases and 1 base respectively, with 7 bases between them. The CDR3 sequence is CASSYGLSYEQYF. CDR3 bases: TGTGCCAGCAGTTATGGGCTATCCTACGAGCAGTACTTC.

This clonotype was seen a handful of times. This chain links TRBV6-2 or TRBV6-3 with TRBJ2-7, with TRBD2 identical over 9 bases. Germline CDR1 reads MNHEY; CDR2 reads SVGEGT. After removal of 2 bases from V and 2 bases from J, the junction contained 10 bases not matched to a gene. The CDR3 is 17 residues long. The CDR3 spells CASSYRLAGAYAYEQYF. The DNA of the CDR3 is TGTGCCAGCAGTTACCGGTTAGCGGGGGCCTACGCCTACGAGCAGTACTTC.

The sample holds a few counts of this clonotype. The chain joins TRBV20-1 to TRBJ2-3, with 9 bases that match TRBD1. The V gene end was trimmed by 2 bases and the J gene end by 2 bases; junction bases not matched to a gene: 5. The CDR3 extends over 15 amino acids. Germline V CDR1 and CDR2: DFQATT, SNEGSKA (reference sequence). The CDR3 sequence: CSARIGQGYTDTQYF. CDR3 nucleotide sequence: TGCAGTGCTAGAATCGGACAGGGGTACACAGATACGCAGTATTTT.

The rearrangement joins TRBV7-9 to TRBJ1-1, with TRBD1 matching over 8 bases. Germline lookup yields CDR1 SEHNR and CDR2 FQNEAQ (reference sequence). This CDR3 region has 15 residues. V trimming: 7 bases; J trimming: 1 base; junction bases outside the gene matches: 8. The CDR3 here is CASNHPGQGNTEAFF. CDR3 DNA: TGTGCCAGCAACCATCCCGGACAGGGGAACACTGAAGCTTTCTTT.

This clonotype was seen only a few times. The CDR3 region has the DNA TGTGCCAGCAGCTTACGGCCGACTAGCGGGGGGTCGGAGACCCAGTACTTC. Protein: CASSLRPTSGGSETQYF. The chain recombines TRBV7-3 with TRBJ2-5; 13 bases agree with TRBD2. The CDR3 contains 17 residues. Trimming at V came to 2 bases and at J to 5 bases, leaving 8 bases not matched to a gene. Looked up from germline, CDR1 is SGHTA and CDR2 is FQGTGA.

In this sample, this clonotype is medium-sized (0.01 to 0.1%). This chain links TRBV20-1 with TRBJ1-6; D is possibly TRBD1 (6 bases). Between the trimmed V and J ends, which lost 1 base and 7 bases, there was a span of 14 bases. The CDR3 extends over 15 amino acids. Looked up from germline, CDR1 is DFQATT and CDR2 is SNEGSKA (reference sequence). Written as DNA, the CDR3 is TGCAGTGCTAGAGCAGGGTCAGGGGAGAATTCACCCCTCCACTTT. Its translation is CSARAGSGENSPLHF.

This clonotype occurred a few times. The gene calls are TRBV6-1 and TRBJ1-2; 7 bases map to TRBD1. V trimming: 2 bases; J trimming: 4 bases; junction bases outside the gene matches: 4. Germline CDR1 is MNHNS and CDR2 is SASEGT. The CDR3 runs to 14 residues. The CDR3, as DNA: TGTGCCAGCAGTGAATACAGGGGCACCTATGGCTACACCTTC. Protein product: CASSEYRGTYGYTF.

The V gene is TRBV11-2, the J gene TRBJ2-1; the match to TRBD2 covers 7 bases. Germline-derived CDR1 and CDR2 are SGHAT and FQNNGV. The CDR3 is 15 amino acids. V gave up 5 bases and J gave up 12 bases; unmatched junction bases: 16. The CDR3 DNA reads as TGTGCCAGCAGCGTACGGGCGGGGGTCCCCGGGGGGCAGTTCTTC. Protein: CASSVRAGVPGGQFF.